This T cell receptor (beta chain) was recovered during a study of control samples from healthy donors and cancer patients. Looked up from germline, CDR1 is MDHEN and CDR2 is SYDVKM. Trimming at V came to 1 base and at J to 9 bases, leaving 7 bases not matched to a gene. The CDR3 runs 15 residues. Clones were read by immunoSEQ multiplex PCR, and TCRdb kept only the in-frame ones, dropping some. The sample comprises some 110,000 clones, 80% to 90% of which are singletons, and 1.1% rests with the top ten. Sequenced sample: PBMCs. The rearrangement uses TRBV28 and TRBJ2-1, with TRBD2 identical over 9 bases. The sequence was collected from a woman in her forties or fifties with colorectal cancer. The CDR3 DNA reads TGTGCCAGCAGTTTATCGGGGCGGGAGGGTAGTGAGCAGTTCTTC. Encoded protein: CASSLSGREGSEQFF.